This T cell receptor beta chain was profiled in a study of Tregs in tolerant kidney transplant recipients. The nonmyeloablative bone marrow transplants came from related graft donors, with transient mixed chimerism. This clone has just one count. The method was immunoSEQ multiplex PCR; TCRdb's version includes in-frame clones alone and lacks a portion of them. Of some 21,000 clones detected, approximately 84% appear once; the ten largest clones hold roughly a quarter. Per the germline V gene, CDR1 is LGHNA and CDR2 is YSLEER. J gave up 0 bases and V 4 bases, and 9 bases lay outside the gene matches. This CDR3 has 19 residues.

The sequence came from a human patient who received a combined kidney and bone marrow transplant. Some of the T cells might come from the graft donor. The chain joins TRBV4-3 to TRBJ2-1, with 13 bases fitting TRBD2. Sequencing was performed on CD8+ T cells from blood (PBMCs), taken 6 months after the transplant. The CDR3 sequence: CASSLRLAGGQSSYNEQFF. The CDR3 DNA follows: TGCGCCAGCAGCCTACGACTAGCGGGGGGCCAGAGCTCCTACAATGAGCAGTTCTTC.